The 8 T cell receptor beta chains listed next were all sequenced from one sample in a study of blood T cell repertoires in COVID-19. Produced via immunoSEQ multiplex PCR; TCRdb's table is partial and in-frame only. The data show about 160,000 clones, approximately 93% seen once. The sample taken for sequencing was peripheral blood. Source of these receptors: a woman aged 60-70 years with COVID-19, enrolled during active disease.

This clone was detected once. The V and J genes are TRBV7-2 and TRBJ1-2, with 8 bases lining up with TRBD1. Looked up from germline, CDR1 is SGHTA and CDR2 is FQGNSA. V dropped 5 bases and J dropped 6; count of bases not matched to a gene: 5. The CDR3 is 13 amino acids. In DNA form, the CDR3 reads TGTGCCAGCAGCGGATGGACAGGGAATGGCTACACCTTC. This gives the protein CASSGWTGNGYTF.

This clone is a singleton in its sample. The chain carries TRBV11-2 and TRBJ2-2, with a weak D call TRBD2 (5 bases). Per the germline V gene, CDR1 is SGHAT and CDR2 is FQNNGV. V gave up 7 bases and J gave up 1 base, with 10 bases separating them. The CDR3 has 14 amino acids. CDR3 amino acids: CASIPGVNTGELFF. The CDR3 DNA reads TGTGCCAGCATACCCGGGGTGAACACCGGGGAGCTGTTTTTT. The full variable domain, in which reference TRBV11-2 and TRBJ2-2 provide the parts outside the CDR3, is EAGVAQSPRYKIIEKRQSVAFWCNPISGHATLYWYQQILGQGPKLLIQFQNNGVVDDSQLPKDRFSAERLKGVDSTLKIQPAKLEDSAVYLCASIPGVNTGELFFGEGSRLTVL.

V is TRBV7-3 and J is TRBJ1-6, with 8 bases lining up with TRBD1. Germline V gene data show CDR1 as SGHTA and CDR2 as FQGTGA. This CDR3 contains 14 residues. The V and J ends lost 11 bases and 7 bases, in that order; junction bases with no gene match: 10. CDR3 coding DNA: TGTGCCGTAGGCCCGGGACAGGAAAATTCACCCCTCCACTTT. Translation gives CAVGPGQENSPLHF. Full variable domain (remainder filled in from reference TRBV7-3 and TRBJ1-6): GAGVSQTPSNKVTEKGKYVELRCDPISGHTALYWYRQSLGQGPEFLIYFQGTGAADDSGLPNDRFFAVRPEGSVSTLKIQRTERGDSAVYLCAVGPGQENSPLHFGNGTRLTVT.

This clone was detected a few times. The genes are TRBV24-1 and TRBJ2-1; TRBD1 matches at 8 bases. Germline V gene data show CDR1 as KGHDR and CDR2 as SFDVKD. Trimming cost V 1 base and J 8 bases; bases outside gene matches: 6. The CDR3 sequence is 15 residues long. CDR3 sequence reads: CATSDFGQGRDEQFF. In DNA form, the CDR3 reads TGTGCCACCAGTGATTTTGGACAGGGTAGGGATGAGCAGTTCTTC.

The genes are TRBV5-1 and TRBJ1-1, with D unclear. Trimming took 4 bases from V and 2 from J, leaving 12 bases between them. Germline lookup yields CDR1 SGHRS and CDR2 YFSETQ. The CDR3 length is 14 residues. CDR3 bases: TGCGCCAGCAGCACCACCAGCGTAAACACTGAAGCTTTCTTT. It translates to CASSTTSVNTEAFF. The full variable domain, rest sourced from reference TRBV5-1 and TRBJ1-1, is KAGVTQTPRYLIKTRGQQVTLSCSPISGHRSVSWYQQTPGQGLQFLFEYFSETQRNKGNFPGRFSGRQFSNSRSEMNVSTLELGDSALYLCASSTTSVNTEAFFGQGTRLTVV.

The chain links TRBV11-2 to TRBJ1-1; TRBD1 matches 8 bases. The germline CDR1 and CDR2 sequences are SGHAT and FQNNGV. The CDR3 has 13 residues. V lost 5 bases to trimming and J lost 5 bases; unmatched junction nucleotides: 4. CDR3: CASSGQGWTEAFF. CDR3 in DNA: TGTGCCAGCAGCGGACAGGGATGGACTGAAGCTTTCTTT.

The gene calls are TRBV5-1 and TRBJ2-2; D possibly corresponds to TRBD2 (5 bases). Trimming removed 0 bases at V and 3 bases at J, with 15 bases between. There are 17 residues in the CDR3. Germline V lookup: CDR1 SGHRS, CDR2 YFSETQ. The CDR3 DNA reads as TGCGCCAGCAGCTTGGTTGTCCGGGGAATGGACACCGGGGAGCTGTTTTTT. This codes for CASSLVVRGMDTGELFF.

This clone was picked up one time. The V gene is TRBV6-5, the J gene TRBJ1-4, with 7 bases aligning to TRBD1. V lost 3 bases to trimming and J lost 7 bases; unmatched junction nucleotides: 8. The CDR3 contains 15 residues. CDR1 MNHEY and CDR2 SVGAGI come from the germline V gene. The CDR3 region is CASSYTRGLAEKLFF. Here the CDR3 DNA reads TGTGCCAGCAGTTATACGAGGGGGCTAGCTGAAAAACTGTTTTTT.